A single sample gave rise to the 25 T cell receptor beta chains below, sequenced in a study of blood T cell repertoires in COVID-19. Produced via immunoSEQ multiplex PCR; TCRdb's table is partial and in-frame only. Seen here are about 440,000 clones, roughly 89% observed once, and the top ten hold about 4.5%. What was sequenced was peripheral blood. The origin of the receptors is a woman under 40 with acute or convalescent COVID-19.

The V gene is TRBV7-9, the J gene TRBJ1-1; no clear D. This CDR3 region has 10 residues. Germline V gives CDR1 SEHNR, CDR2 FQNEAQ (reference sequence). Deletions cut 9 bases from V and 9 bases from J, with 11 bases between. In DNA form, the CDR3 reads TGTGCCAGTACAGACGAAAAAGCTTTCTTT. It is translated as CASTDEKAFF.

The chain carries TRBV7-8 and TRBJ1-1, with D possibly TRBD1 on 5 matching bases. Trimming shortened V by 3 bases and J by 7 bases, and 9 bases separated the two germline ends. This CDR3 has 12 amino acids. Germline V lookup: CDR1 SGHVS, CDR2 FQNEAQ. DNA of the CDR3: TGTGCCAGCAGCTTCACAGGAAATGAAGCTTTCTTT. It is translated as CASSFTGNEAFF.

In its sample, this clone was seen once. The chain's CDR3 is CASSLGGLAGNEQFF. DNA for the CDR3: TGTGCCAGCAGCTTGGGGGGACTAGCGGGGAATGAGCAGTTCTTC. The rearrangement joins TRBV11-2 to TRBJ2-1, with 13 bases matching TRBD2. Germline loops: CDR1 SGHAT, CDR2 FQNNGV. This CDR3 is 15 amino acids long. The ends lost 3 bases at V and 7 bases at J; junction bases unmatched: 3.

This clone was seen a single time. This chain links TRBV6-5 with TRBJ1-6; weak D call: TRBD1 (5 bases). Germline lookup yields CDR1 MNHEY and CDR2 SVGAGI. V lost 6 bases, J lost 7 bases, and 10 bases lay in between. This CDR3 contains 13 residues. DNA for the CDR3: TGTGCCAGCAGACGGGGGGAAAATTCACCCCTCCACTTT. It specifies CASRRGENSPLHF.

The chain recombines TRBV9 with TRBJ2-5, with 8 nucleotides matching TRBD2. Germline V gene data show CDR1 as SGDLS and CDR2 as YYNGEE. This CDR3 spans 14 amino acids. Trimming removed 4 bases from V and 5 bases from J; junction bases left unmatched: 7. The CDR3 DNA reads TGTGCCAGCAGCCCAGCGGGGGCAACTGAGACCCAGTACTTC. This encodes CASSPAGATETQYF.

The genes are TRBV5-1 and TRBJ2-7, with 10 bases lining up with TRBD1. The CDR3 runs 12 residues. Germline V lookup: CDR1 SGHRS, CDR2 YFSETQ. Trimming at V came to 4 bases and at J to 9 bases, leaving 4 bases not matched to a gene. CDR3 sequence: CASSVDRGRQYF. CDR3 bases: TGCGCCAGCAGCGTGGACAGGGGGAGGCAGTACTTC.

The chain carries TRBV7-9 and TRBJ1-4; the D gene is possibly TRBD1 (5 bases). Germline V gene data show CDR1 as SEHNR and CDR2 as FQNEAQ (reference sequence). The CDR3 runs 15 residues. Trimming left V 0 bases short and J 10 bases short, with 15 bases between. The CDR3 coding sequence is TGTGCCAGCAGCTTAGCGCTCGGACAAAGGGCAAAACTGTTTTTT. Amino acid sequence: CASSLALGQRAKLFF.

The chain joins TRBV10-3 to TRBJ2-7, with D possibly being TRBD1 (5 bases). Per germline, CDR1 ENHRY and CDR2 SYGVKD. This CDR3 comprises 12 residues. Deletions cut 6 bases from V and 2 bases from J, with 8 bases between. This CDR3 is CAIRGPTYEQYF. CDR3 coding DNA: TGTGCCATCAGGGGGCCAACCTACGAGCAGTACTTC.

This rearrangement joins TRBV24-1 to TRBJ2-1; 11 positions agree with TRBD2. V lost 4 bases to trimming and J lost 2 bases; unmatched junction nucleotides: 3. The CDR3 covers 16 residues. Germline values: CDR1 KGHDR, CDR2 SFDVKD. The CDR3 protein is CATSELSGGAYNEQFF. The CDR3 region has the DNA TGTGCCACCAGTGAACTTAGCGGGGGGGCCTACAATGAGCAGTTCTTC.

The CDR3 region is CASSFSTGSTDTQYF. The CDR3 nucleotides read TGTGCCAGCAGCTTTTCTACGGGTAGCACAGATACGCAGTATTTT. The chain joins TRBV11-2 to TRBJ2-3; D remains ambiguous. Trimming took 3 bases from V and 0 from J, leaving 10 bases between them. CDR1 SGHAT and CDR2 FQNNGV come from the germline V gene. The CDR3 loop spans 15 amino acids.

V usage is TRBV3-1 (or the pseudogene TRBV3-2) and J usage is TRBJ1-4; 8 nucleotides agree with TRBD1. Germline assignment: CDR1 LGHDT and CDR2 YNNKEL (reference sequence). The CDR3 runs 17 residues. V was clipped by 0 bases and J by 12 bases; unmatched bases: 15. For the CDR3, the DNA is TGTGCCAGCAGCCAAGAATGGTGGACAGGGCATTTATTCGAACTGTTTTTT. Translating gives CASSQEWWTGHLFELFF.

The rearrangement links TRBV7-3 to TRBJ2-1; 9 positions agree with TRBD2. V lost 5 bases, J lost 8 bases, and 10 bases stayed unmatched. Germline assignment: CDR1 SGHTA and CDR2 FQGTGA. This CDR3 is 15 amino acids long. The CDR3 coding sequence is TGTGCCAGCAGCAAGACCGGGACTAGCAGCTATGAGCAGTTCTTC. Translation: CASSKTGTSSYEQFF.

CDR3 coding DNA: TGTGCCAGCAGTGAGGGGACAGGGAAAGACACAGATACGCAGTATTTT. Translating gives CASSEGTGKDTDTQYF. The chain has TRBV2 and TRBJ2-3; 9 positions match TRBD1. The V gene's germline CDR1 is SNHLY and CDR2 FYNNEI. This CDR3 region has 16 residues. Trimming cost V 3 bases and J 2 bases; bases outside gene matches: 6.

The chain is built from TRBV2 and TRBJ1-6; perhaps TRBD1 as D (5 bases). Looked up from germline, CDR1 is SNHLY and CDR2 is FYNNEI. Trimming left V 10 bases short and J 4 bases short, with 17 bases between. The CDR3 has 15 residues. CDR3: CATGPGRGYNSPLHF. In DNA, the CDR3 is TGTGCCACGGGCCCAGGGCGGGGGTATAATTCACCCCTCCACTTT.

The chain couples TRBV7-2 to TRBJ2-1; the match to TRBD2 covers 13 bases. The CDR3 has 17 amino acids. Germline CDR1 SGHTA, CDR2 FQGNSA. Trimming removed 1 base from V and 4 bases from J; junction bases left unmatched: 4. The CDR3 region has the DNA TGTGCCAGCAGCTTAGGAAGGGGACTAGCGGGATACAATGAGCAGTTCTTC. This sequence encodes CASSLGRGLAGYNEQFF.

The chain employs TRBV7-2 and TRBJ2-4, with D possibly matching TRBD2 (6 bases). The ends were cut back, 1 base at V and 6 bases at J, with 19 bases in the middle. This CDR3 contains 17 residues. From germline, CDR1 is SGHTA and CDR2 FQGNSA. The CDR3 nucleotides read TGTGCCAGCAGCTTAGTATCCGGCGGGACCATTTTAAACATTCAGTACTTC. It specifies CASSLVSGGTILNIQYF.

The chain combines TRBV9 with TRBJ2-7; 12 positions match TRBD2. The CDR3 has 13 amino acids. The V segment lost 7 bases and the J segment 4 bases; nucleotides outside the gene matches: 3. From germline, CDR1 is SGDLS and CDR2 YYNGEE. The CDR3 DNA reads as TGTGCCAGCTCGACTAGCGGGGGTTACGAGCAGTACTTC. Its protein is CASSTSGGYEQYF.

V and J are TRBV5-1 and TRBJ2-1, with D perhaps TRBD2 (5 bases). The germline V gene has CDR1 SGHRS and CDR2 YFSETQ. This CDR3 contains 13 residues. The V end lost 3 bases, the J end lost 9 bases, and 13 bases lay between the germline ends. CDR3 protein: CASSSTLGGEQFF. The CDR3 DNA is TGCGCCAGCAGCTCGACACTAGGTGGTGAGCAGTTCTTC.

The rearrangement uses TRBV3-1 (or the pseudogene TRBV3-2) and TRBJ2-2; 13 nucleotides align to TRBD2. Germline CDR1 and CDR2: LGHDT and YNNKEL (reference sequence). There are 17 residues in the CDR3. The J segment lost 8 bases and the V segment lost 4 bases, leaving 10 bases of the junction unmatched. CDR3 DNA: TGTGCCAGCAGCCGCCTACTAGCGGGGGGGCCTACAGGGGAGCTGTTTTTT. Translated, it gives CASSRLLAGGPTGELFF.

V is TRBV11-2 and J is TRBJ1-4; TRBD1 aligns across 10 bases. The CDR3 loop spans 14 amino acids. Germline V gene sequence: CDR1 SGHAT, CDR2 FQNNGV. J lost 6 bases, V lost 4 bases, and 2 bases had no gene match. The CDR3 DNA follows: TGTGCCAGCAGCTCGGGACAGGGGCATGAAAAACTGTTTTTT. Translating it yields CASSSGQGHEKLFF.

In nucleotides, the CDR3 is TGTGCCAGCAGCATAGGGACGGGGATCACAGATACGCAGTATTTT. Its protein is CASSIGTGITDTQYF. This chain links TRBV11-1 with TRBJ2-3; either TRBD1 or TRBD2 may supply D (5 bases each). This CDR3 is 15 amino acids long. The germline V and J ends were trimmed by 5 bases and 2 bases, with 14 bases remaining between them. CDR1 SGHAT and CDR2 FQDESV come from the germline V gene (reference sequence).

The chain is built from TRBV30 and TRBJ2-4; weak D call: TRBD2 (6 bases). Trimming took off 0 bases at V and 5 bases at J, with 8 bases between the two ends. CDR3 length: 13 residues. The germline CDR1 and CDR2 sequences are GTSNPN and SVGIG (reference sequence). The CDR3 sequence: CAWSVWEENIQYF. DNA for the CDR3: TGTGCCTGGAGTGTGTGGGAGGAAAACATTCAGTACTTC.

The chain couples TRBV5-1 to TRBJ2-2, with D maybe TRBD1 (5 bases). Germline assignment: CDR1 SGHRS and CDR2 YFSETQ. This CDR3 comprises 14 residues. The ends were cut back, 5 bases at V and 0 bases at J, with 8 bases in the middle. The DNA for the CDR3 is TGCGCCAGCAGTTGGACATCGAACACCGGGGAGCTGTTTTTT. Its translation is CASSWTSNTGELFF. Looking up the rest from reference TRBV5-1 and TRBJ2-2 gives the full variable domain: KAGVTQTPRYLIKTRGQQVTLSCSPISGHRSVSWYQQTPGQGLQFLFEYFSETQRNKGNFPGRFSGRQFSNSRSEMNVSTLELGDSALYLCASSWTSNTGELFFGEGSRLTVL.

V usage is TRBV3-1 (or the pseudogene TRBV3-2) and J usage is TRBJ1-2; D unresolved. The CDR3 consists of 13 residues. CDR1 LGHDT and CDR2 YNNKEL come from the germline V gene (reference sequence). V lost 1 base and J 7 bases, leaving 10 bases between the germline ends. CDR3 coding DNA: TGTGCCAGCAGCCAAGCTACGTACGGTGGCTACACCTTC. Its protein is CASSQATYGGYTF.

Concerning this clone itself: The sample carries other DNA sequences with the same CDR3. This chain joins TRBV6-1 and TRBJ1-2; D is uncertain. Germline CDR1 is MNHNS and CDR2 is SASEGT. Trimming shortened V by 0 bases and J by 0 bases, and 8 bases separated the two germline ends. The CDR3 extends over 15 amino acids. The CDR3 loop reads CASSEARGTNYGYTF. DNA of the CDR3: TGTGCCAGCAGTGAAGCCCGAGGCACTAACTATGGCTACACCTTC.